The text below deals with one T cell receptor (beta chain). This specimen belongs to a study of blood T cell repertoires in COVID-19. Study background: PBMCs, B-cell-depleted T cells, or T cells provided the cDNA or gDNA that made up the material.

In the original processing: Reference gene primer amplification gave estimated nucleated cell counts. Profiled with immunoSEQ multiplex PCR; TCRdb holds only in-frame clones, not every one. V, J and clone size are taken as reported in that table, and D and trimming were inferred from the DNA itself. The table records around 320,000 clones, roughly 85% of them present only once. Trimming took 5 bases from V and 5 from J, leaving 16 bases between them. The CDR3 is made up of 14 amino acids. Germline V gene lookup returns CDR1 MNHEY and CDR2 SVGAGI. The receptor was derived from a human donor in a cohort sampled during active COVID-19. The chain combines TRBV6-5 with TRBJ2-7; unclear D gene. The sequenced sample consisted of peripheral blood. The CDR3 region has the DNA TGTGCCAGCAGTCGCGTCGTGGCAGGCGACGAGCAGTACTTC. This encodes CASSRVVAGDEQYF.